The following is a T cell receptor (beta chain) sequence with its context. Here immunoSEQ multiplex PCR was the method, and the copy in TCRdb shows in-frame clones only, minus some. The sample has fewer than 350,000 clones, around 90% seen once. This sample was included in a study of blood T cell repertoires in COVID-19. Across the study: COVID-19 samples collected from the United States, Italy and Spain covered acute and convalescent phases.

Clinical history as reported by participants underpinned cohort assignment. Exposed enrollees encountered a COVID-19 case at some point within 2 weeks before study entry. Germline V CDR1 and CDR2: WSHSY, SAAADI. CDR3 size: 16 residues. The ends lost 3 bases at V and 8 bases at J; junction bases unmatched: 7. The chain carries TRBV10-2 and TRBJ2-2, with 12 bases that match TRBD2. What was sequenced was PBMCs or T cells enriched from blood (not recorded which). This clonotype was sampled from a man aged 35 to 55 who had been exposed to COVID-19. CDR3: CASSDRLAGGVGELFF. CDR3 sequence (DNA): TGCGCCAGCAGTGACCGCCTAGCGGGAGGGGTTGGGGAGCTGTTTTTT.